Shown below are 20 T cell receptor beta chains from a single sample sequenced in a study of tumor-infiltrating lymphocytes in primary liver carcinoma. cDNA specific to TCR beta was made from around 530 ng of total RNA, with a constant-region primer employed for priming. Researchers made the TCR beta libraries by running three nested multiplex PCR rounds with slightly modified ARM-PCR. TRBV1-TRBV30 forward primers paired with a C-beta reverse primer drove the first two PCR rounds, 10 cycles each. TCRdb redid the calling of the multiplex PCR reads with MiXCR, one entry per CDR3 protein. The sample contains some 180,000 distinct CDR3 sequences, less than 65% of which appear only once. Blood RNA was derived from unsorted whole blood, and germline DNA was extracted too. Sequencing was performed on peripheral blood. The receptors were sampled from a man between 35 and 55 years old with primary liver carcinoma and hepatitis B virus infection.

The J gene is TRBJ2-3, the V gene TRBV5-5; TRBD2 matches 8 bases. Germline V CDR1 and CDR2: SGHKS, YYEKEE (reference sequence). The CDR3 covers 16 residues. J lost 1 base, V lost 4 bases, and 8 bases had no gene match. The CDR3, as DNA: TGTGCCAGCAGCCTCAATCCGGGACTAGGCACAGATACGCAGTATTTT. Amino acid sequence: CASSLNPGLGTDTQYF. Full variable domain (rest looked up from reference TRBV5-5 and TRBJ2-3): DAGVTQSPTHLIKTRGQQVTLRCSPISGHKSVSWYQQVLGQGPQFIFQYYEKEERGRGNFPDRFSARQFPNYSSELNVNALLLGDSALYLCASSLNPGLGTDTQYFGPGTRLTVL.

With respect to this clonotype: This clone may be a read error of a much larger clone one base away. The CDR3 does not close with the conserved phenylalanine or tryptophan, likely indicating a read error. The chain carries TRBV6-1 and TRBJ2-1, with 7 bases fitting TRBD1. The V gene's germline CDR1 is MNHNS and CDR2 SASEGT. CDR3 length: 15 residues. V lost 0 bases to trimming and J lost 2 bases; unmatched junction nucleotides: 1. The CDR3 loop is CASSEAQGAYNEQFL. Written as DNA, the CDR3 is TGTGCCAGCAGTGAAGCGCAGGGGGCCTACAATGAGCAGTTCCTC.

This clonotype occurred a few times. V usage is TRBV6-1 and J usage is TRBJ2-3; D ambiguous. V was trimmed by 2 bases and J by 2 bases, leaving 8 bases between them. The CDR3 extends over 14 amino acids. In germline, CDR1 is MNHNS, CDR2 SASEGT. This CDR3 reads CASSEHFNTDTQYF. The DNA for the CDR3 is TGTGCCAGCAGTGAACATTTCAACACAGATACGCAGTATTTT.

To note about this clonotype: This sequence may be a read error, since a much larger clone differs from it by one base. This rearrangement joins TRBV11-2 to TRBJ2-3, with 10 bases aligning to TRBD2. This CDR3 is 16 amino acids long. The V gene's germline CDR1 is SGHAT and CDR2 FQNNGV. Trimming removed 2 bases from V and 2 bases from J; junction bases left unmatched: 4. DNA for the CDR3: TGTGCCAGCAGCTTACGTGGGACTAGCGCCACAGATACGCAGTATTTT. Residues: CASSLRGTSATDTQYF. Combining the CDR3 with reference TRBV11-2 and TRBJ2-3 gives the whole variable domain EAGVAQSPRYKIIEKRQSVAFWCNPISGHATLYWYQQILGQGPKLLIQFQNNGVVDDSQLPKDRFSAERLKGVDSTLKIQPAKLEDSAVYLCASSLRGTSATDTQYFGPGTRLTVL.

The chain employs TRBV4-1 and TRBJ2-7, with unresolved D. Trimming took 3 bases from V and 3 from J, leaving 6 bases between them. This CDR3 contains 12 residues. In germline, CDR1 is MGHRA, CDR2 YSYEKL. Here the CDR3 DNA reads TGCGCCAGCAGCCAGTTCAGCTACGAGCAGTACTTC. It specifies CASSQFSYEQYF.

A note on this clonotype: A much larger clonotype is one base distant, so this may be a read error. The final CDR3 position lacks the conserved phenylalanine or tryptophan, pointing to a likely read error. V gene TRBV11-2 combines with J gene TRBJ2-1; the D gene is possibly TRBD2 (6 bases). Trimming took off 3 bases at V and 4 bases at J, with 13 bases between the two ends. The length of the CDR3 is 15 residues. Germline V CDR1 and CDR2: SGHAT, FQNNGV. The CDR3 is CASSFGVAAYNEQFL. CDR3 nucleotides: TGTGCCAGCAGCTTCGGGGTAGCGGCATACAATGAGCAGTTCCTC.

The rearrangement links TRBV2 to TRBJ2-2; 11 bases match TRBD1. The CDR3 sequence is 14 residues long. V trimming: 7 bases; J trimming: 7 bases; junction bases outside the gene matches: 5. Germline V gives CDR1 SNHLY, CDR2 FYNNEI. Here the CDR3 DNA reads TGTGCCAGCAAGGGACAGGGGGGCAGCGGGGAGCTGTTTTTT. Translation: CASKGQGGSGELFF.

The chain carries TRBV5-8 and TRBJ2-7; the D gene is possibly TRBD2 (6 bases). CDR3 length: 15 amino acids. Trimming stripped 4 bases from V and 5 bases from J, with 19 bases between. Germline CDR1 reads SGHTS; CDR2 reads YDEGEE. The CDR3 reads CASSPAGGTVHEQYF. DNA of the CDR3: TGTGCCAGCAGCCCGGCCGGGGGTACGGTCCACGAGCAGTACTTC.

The CDR3 is CASSVAGTSDEQFF. The CDR3 DNA follows: TGTGCCAGCAGCGTTGCCGGGACTTCCGATGAGCAGTTCTTC. The V and J genes are TRBV12-3 or TRBV12-4 and TRBJ2-1, with D tentatively TRBD2 (6 bases). The CDR3 covers 14 residues. The ends were cut back, 6 bases at V and 8 bases at J, with 17 bases in the middle.

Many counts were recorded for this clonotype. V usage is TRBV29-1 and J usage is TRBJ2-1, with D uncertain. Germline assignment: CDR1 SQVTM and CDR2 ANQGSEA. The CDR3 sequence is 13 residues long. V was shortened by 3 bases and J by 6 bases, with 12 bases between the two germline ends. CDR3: CSVEGSVFNEQFF. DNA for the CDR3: TGCAGCGTTGAGGGGTCGGTATTCAATGAGCAGTTCTTC.

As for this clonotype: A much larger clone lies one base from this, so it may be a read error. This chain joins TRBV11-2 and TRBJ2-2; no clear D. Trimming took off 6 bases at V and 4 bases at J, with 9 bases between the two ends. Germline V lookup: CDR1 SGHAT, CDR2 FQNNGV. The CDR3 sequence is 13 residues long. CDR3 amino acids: CASSEAPTGELFF. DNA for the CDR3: TGTGCCAGCAGTGAGGCCCCCACCGGGGAGCTGTTTTTT.

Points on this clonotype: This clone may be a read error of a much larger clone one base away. The CDR3, as DNA: TGTGCCAGCAGCCAAACGGCCGGACAGATTAATTCACCCCTCCACTTT. Its translation: CASSQTAGQINSPLHF. The chain uses TRBV4-2 and TRBJ1-6; a weak D match, TRBD1 (6 bases). CDR1 and CDR2 from the germline V gene are LGHNA and YNFKEQ. The V gene lost 2 bases and the J gene lost 6 bases, with 14 bases spanning the gap. The CDR3 has 16 residues.

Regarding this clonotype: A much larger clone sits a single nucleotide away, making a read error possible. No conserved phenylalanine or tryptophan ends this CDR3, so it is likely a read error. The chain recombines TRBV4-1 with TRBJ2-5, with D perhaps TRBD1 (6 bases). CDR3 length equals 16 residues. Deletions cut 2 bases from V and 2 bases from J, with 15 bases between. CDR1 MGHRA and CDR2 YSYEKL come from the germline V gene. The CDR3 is CASSQTPGQTQETQYL. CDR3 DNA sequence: TGCGCCAGCAGCCAAACACCTGGACAGACTCAAGAGACCCAGTACCTC.

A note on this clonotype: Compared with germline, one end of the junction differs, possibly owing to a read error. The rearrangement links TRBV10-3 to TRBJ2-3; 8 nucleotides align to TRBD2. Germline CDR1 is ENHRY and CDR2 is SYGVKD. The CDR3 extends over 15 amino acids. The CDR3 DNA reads TGTGCCATCAATGAGAGAGCGGGAGCAAGAGATACGCAGTATTTT. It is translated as CAINERAGARDTQYF.

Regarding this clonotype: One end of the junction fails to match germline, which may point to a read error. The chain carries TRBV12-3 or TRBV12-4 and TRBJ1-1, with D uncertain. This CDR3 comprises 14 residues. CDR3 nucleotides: TGTGACAGCAGTAGAGAGGGCAAGGACACTGAAGCTTTCTTT. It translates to CDSSREGKDTEAFF.

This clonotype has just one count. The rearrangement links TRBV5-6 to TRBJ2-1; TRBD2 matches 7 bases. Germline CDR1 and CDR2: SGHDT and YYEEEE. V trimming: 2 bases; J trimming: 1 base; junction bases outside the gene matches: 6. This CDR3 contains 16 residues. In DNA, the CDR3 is TGTGCCAGCAGCTTCCCCAGCGGGGTTTCCTACAATGAGCAGTTCTTC. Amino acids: CASSFPSGVSYNEQFF. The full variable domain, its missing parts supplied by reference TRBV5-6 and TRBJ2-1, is DAGVTQSPTHLIKTRGQQVTLRCSPKSGHDTVSWYQQALGQGPQFIFQYYEEEERQRGNFPDRFSGHQFPNYSSELNVNALLLGDSALYLCASSFPSGVSYNEQFFGPGTRLTVL.

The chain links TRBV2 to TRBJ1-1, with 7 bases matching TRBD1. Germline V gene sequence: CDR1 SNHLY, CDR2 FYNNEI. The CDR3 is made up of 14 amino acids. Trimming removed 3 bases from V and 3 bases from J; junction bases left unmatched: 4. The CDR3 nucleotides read TGTGCCAGCAGTGAGCAGGGGGAGGACACTGAAGCTTTCTTT. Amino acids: CASSEQGEDTEAFF.

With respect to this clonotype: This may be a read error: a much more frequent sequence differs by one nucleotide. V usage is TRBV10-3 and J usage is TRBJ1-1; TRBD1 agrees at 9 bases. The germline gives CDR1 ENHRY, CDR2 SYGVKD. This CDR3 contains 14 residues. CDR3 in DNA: TGTGCCACCAGTGGGACCGGGACAGGGACTGAAGCTTTCTTT. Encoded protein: CATSGTGTGTEAFF.

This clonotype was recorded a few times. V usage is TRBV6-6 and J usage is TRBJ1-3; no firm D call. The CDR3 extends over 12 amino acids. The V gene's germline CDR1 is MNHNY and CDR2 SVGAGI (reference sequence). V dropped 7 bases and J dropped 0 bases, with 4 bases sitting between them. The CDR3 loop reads CASTNSGNTIYF. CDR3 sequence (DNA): TGTGCCAGCACCAACTCTGGAAACACCATATATTTT.

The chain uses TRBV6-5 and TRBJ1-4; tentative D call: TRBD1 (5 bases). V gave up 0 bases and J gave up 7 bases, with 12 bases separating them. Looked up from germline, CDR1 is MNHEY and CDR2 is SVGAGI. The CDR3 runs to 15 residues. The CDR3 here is CASSYSGRVGEKLFF. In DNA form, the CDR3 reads TGTGCCAGCAGTTACTCGGGCAGGGTGGGTGAAAAACTGTTTTTT.